A selection of T cell receptor beta chains follows, all from one sample in a study of control samples from healthy donors and cancer patients. TCRdb keeps only in-frame clones here, not all; method: immunoSEQ multiplex PCR. The profile shows about 86,000 clones, 85% to 95% of them singletons. Sequenced material: blood. These receptors all stem from a woman in her thirties in good health. Each CDR3 is given with its conserved first and last residue. Fields, in order: clone size, J gene, V gene, D gene, CDR3 protein, CDR3 DNA. D genes are given only for firm matches. Not every row has a clone size; where given, it reads once, few, many or a size class.

clone_size: NA; j_call: TRBJ1-1; v_call: TRBV25-1; d_call: NA; cdr3_aa: CASSDQGGGNTEAFF; cdr3_nt: TGTGCCAGCAGTGATCAGGGTGGGGGGAACACTGAAGCTTTCTTT
clone_size: NA; j_call: TRBJ1-2; v_call: TRBV2; d_call: NA; cdr3_aa: CASSDIRLLLSYGYTF; cdr3_nt: TGTGCCAGCAGTGATATTAGACTTCTATTATCCTATGGCTACACCTTC
clone_size: NA; j_call: TRBJ2-7; v_call: TRBV19; d_call: NA; cdr3_aa: CASSPRLGYEQYF; cdr3_nt: TGTGCCAGTAGTCCCCGACTCGGCTACGAGCAGTACTTC
clone_size: NA; j_call: TRBJ2-2; v_call: TRBV4-1; d_call: NA; cdr3_aa: CASSQAGVTGELFF; cdr3_nt: TGCGCCAGCAGCCAAGCCGGGGTTACCGGGGAGCTGTTTTTT
clone_size: NA; j_call: TRBJ2-1; v_call: TRBV19; d_call: TRBD2; cdr3_aa: CASTSGESSYNEQFF; cdr3_nt: TGTGCCAGTACTAGCGGGGAGAGCTCCTACAATGAGCAGTTCTTC
clone_size: NA; j_call: TRBJ2-7; v_call: TRBV18; d_call: NA; cdr3_aa: CASSFADSYEQYF; cdr3_nt: TGTGCCAGCTCGTTCGCAGATTCCTACGAGCAGTACTTC
clone_size: NA; j_call: TRBJ2-7; v_call: TRBV6-5; d_call: TRBD1; cdr3_aa: CASRPGQGVDEQYF; cdr3_nt: TGTGCCAGCAGGCCGGGACAGGGGGTAGACGAGCAGTACTTC
clone_size: NA; j_call: TRBJ2-1; v_call: TRBV19; d_call: NA; cdr3_aa: CATSGSLSSYNEQFF; cdr3_nt: TGTGCCACCTCTGGCTCCCTGAGCTCCTACAATGAGCAGTTCTTC
clone_size: NA; j_call: TRBJ1-2; v_call: TRBV7-9; d_call: NA; cdr3_aa: CASSPTLNYGYTF; cdr3_nt: TGTGCCAGCAGCCCCACACTAAACTATGGCTACACCTTC
clone_size: NA; j_call: TRBJ2-5; v_call: TRBV6-5; d_call: NA; cdr3_aa: CASSFLTEQETQYF; cdr3_nt: TGTGCCAGCAGTTTTCTTACAGAACAAGAGACCCAGTACTTC
clone_size: NA; j_call: TRBJ1-1; v_call: TRBV19; d_call: TRBD1; cdr3_aa: CASSYRGRLTEAFF; cdr3_nt: TGTGCCAGTAGTTACAGGGGGCGATTAACTGAAGCTTTCTTT
clone_size: NA; j_call: TRBJ2-1; v_call: TRBV6-5; d_call: TRBD2; cdr3_aa: CASSSSGAYNGEQFF; cdr3_nt: TGTGCCAGCAGTTCTAGCGGGGCTTATAACGGTGAGCAGTTCTTC
clone_size: NA; j_call: TRBJ2-4; v_call: TRBV4-1; d_call: NA; cdr3_aa: CASSQGLAKNIQYF; cdr3_nt: TGCGCCAGCAGCCAAGGGCTAGCCAAAAACATTCAGTACTTC
clone_size: few; j_call: TRBJ1-1; v_call: TRBV5-1; d_call: NA; cdr3_aa: CATSRDMNTEAFF; cdr3_nt: TGCGCCACCAGCAGGGATATGAACACTGAAGCTTTCTTT
clone_size: NA; j_call: TRBJ2-5; v_call: TRBV14; d_call: TRBD2; cdr3_aa: CASSLGTSGSKEETQYF; cdr3_nt: TGTGCCAGCAGCCTAGGGACTAGCGGGAGTAAAGAAGAGACCCAGTACTTC
clone_size: NA; j_call: TRBJ1-4; v_call: TRBV7-2; d_call: NA; cdr3_aa: CASSLVSQGNEKLFF; cdr3_nt: TGTGCCAGCAGCTTAGTGTCCCAGGGGAATGAAAAACTGTTTTTT
clone_size: NA; j_call: TRBJ2-1; v_call: TRBV7-3; d_call: TRBD2; cdr3_aa: CASSPQLAGGLGEQFF; cdr3_nt: TGTGCCAGCAGCCCGCAACTAGCGGGGGGGCTCGGTGAGCAGTTCTTC
clone_size: once; j_call: TRBJ1-3; v_call: TRBV6-5; d_call: TRBD1; cdr3_aa: CASSPRDRGNTIYF; cdr3_nt: TGTGCCAGCAGTCCCAGGGACAGGGGAAACACCATATATTTT
clone_size: once; j_call: TRBJ2-5; v_call: TRBV2; d_call: TRBD2; cdr3_aa: CASSEQGLGRETQYF; cdr3_nt: TGTGCCAGCAGTGAACAGGGACTAGGGAGGGAGACCCAGTACTTC
clone_size: NA; j_call: TRBJ2-1; v_call: TRBV6-2/TRBV6-3; d_call: NA; cdr3_aa: CASSYSWTHNEQFF; cdr3_nt: TGTGCCAGCAGTTACTCGTGGACCCACAATGAGCAGTTCTTC
clone_size: NA; j_call: TRBJ2-3; v_call: TRBV30; d_call: TRBD2; cdr3_aa: CAWSAVSGGSTDTQYF; cdr3_nt: TGTGCCTGGAGTGCAGTTAGCGGGGGAAGCACAGATACGCAGTATTTT
clone_size: NA; j_call: TRBJ1-1; v_call: TRBV29-1; d_call: TRBD1; cdr3_aa: CSVDETGGTEAFF; cdr3_nt: TGCAGCGTTGACGAGACAGGGGGCACTGAAGCTTTCTTT
clone_size: NA; j_call: TRBJ1-1; v_call: TRBV28; d_call: NA; cdr3_aa: CASSSRVTEAFF; cdr3_nt: TGTGCCAGCAGTTCCCGAGTGACAGAAGCTTTCTTT
clone_size: NA; j_call: TRBJ2-7; v_call: TRBV18; d_call: NA; cdr3_aa: CASSPRDGSYEQYF; cdr3_nt: TGTGCCAGCTCACCACGGGACGGATCCTACGAGCAGTACTTC
clone_size: NA; j_call: TRBJ2-4; v_call: TRBV6-1; d_call: NA; cdr3_aa: CASSEAGAGSAKNIQYF; cdr3_nt: TGTGCCAGCAGTGAAGCTGGAGCAGGCTCAGCCAAAAACATTCAGTACTTC
clone_size: once; j_call: TRBJ1-2; v_call: TRBV24-1; d_call: NA; cdr3_aa: CATSDATGPNYGYTF; cdr3_nt: TGTGCCACCAGTGATGCGACAGGTCCTAACTATGGCTACACCTTC
clone_size: NA; j_call: TRBJ2-7; v_call: TRBV11-1; d_call: NA; cdr3_aa: CASSLVDEQYF; cdr3_nt: TGTGCCAGCAGCTTAGTGGACGAGCAGTACTTC
clone_size: NA; j_call: TRBJ1-1; v_call: TRBV5-4; d_call: TRBD1; cdr3_aa: CASSFAGGVTEAFF; cdr3_nt: TGTGCCAGCAGCTTTGCAGGGGGCGTCACTGAAGCTTTCTTT
clone_size: NA; j_call: TRBJ2-7; v_call: TRBV5-6; d_call: NA; cdr3_aa: CASSLFSGEQYF; cdr3_nt: TGTGCCAGCAGCTTGTTCTCCGGCGAGCAGTACTTC
clone_size: NA; j_call: TRBJ2-3; v_call: TRBV29-1; d_call: NA; cdr3_aa: CSVEDRPSTDTQYF; cdr3_nt: TGCAGCGTTGAGGACAGACCAAGCACAGATACGCAGTATTTT
clone_size: NA; j_call: TRBJ1-2; v_call: TRBV28; d_call: TRBD1; cdr3_aa: CASSFHDRGPYGYTF; cdr3_nt: TGTGCCAGCAGTTTTCATGACAGGGGCCCCTATGGCTACACCTTC
clone_size: NA; j_call: TRBJ2-5; v_call: TRBV19; d_call: TRBD2; cdr3_aa: CASMGSGVAGQETQYF; cdr3_nt: TGTGCCAGTATGGGATCGGGAGTAGCGGGACAAGAGACCCAGTACTTC
clone_size: NA; j_call: TRBJ2-6; v_call: TRBV30; d_call: NA; cdr3_aa: CAWTTGISGANVLTF; cdr3_nt: TGTGCCTGGACCACAGGAATCTCTGGGGCCAACGTCCTGACTTTC
clone_size: NA; j_call: TRBJ1-5; v_call: TRBV28; d_call: NA; cdr3_aa: CASSRYSNQPQHF; cdr3_nt: TGTGCCAGCAGCAGATATAGCAATCAGCCCCAGCATTTT
clone_size: NA; j_call: TRBJ1-1; v_call: TRBV10-3; d_call: NA; cdr3_aa: CAISESKGTEAFF; cdr3_nt: TGTGCCATCAGTGAGTCGAAGGGCACTGAAGCTTTCTTT
clone_size: NA; j_call: TRBJ1-1; v_call: TRBV5-5; d_call: NA; cdr3_aa: CASSLWLNTEAFF; cdr3_nt: TGTGCCAGCAGCTTGTGGCTGAACACTGAAGCTTTCTTT
clone_size: NA; j_call: TRBJ2-1; v_call: TRBV18; d_call: TRBD2; cdr3_aa: CASSPYGVWEGRSYNEQFF; cdr3_nt: TGTGCCAGCTCACCATACGGTGTATGGGAGGGGAGGTCCTACAATGAGCAGTTCTTC
clone_size: NA; j_call: TRBJ1-5; v_call: TRBV27; d_call: NA; cdr3_aa: CASSPRMRDSNQPQHF; cdr3_nt: TGTGCCAGCAGTCCCCGTATGCGAGATAGCAATCAGCCCCAGCATTTT
clone_size: NA; j_call: TRBJ1-5; v_call: TRBV28; d_call: NA; cdr3_aa: CASKVSNQPQHF; cdr3_nt: TGTGCCAGCAAGGTTAGCAATCAGCCCCAGCATTTT
clone_size: once; j_call: TRBJ1-4; v_call: TRBV6-5; d_call: NA; cdr3_aa: CASSPSGANEKLFF; cdr3_nt: TGTGCCAGCTCCCCTTCGGGGGCTAATGAAAAACTGTTTTTT
clone_size: once; j_call: TRBJ1-5; v_call: TRBV2; d_call: NA; cdr3_aa: CASSRDRTGPQHF; cdr3_nt: TGTGCCAGCAGTCGGGACCGCACAGGGCCCCAGCATTTT
clone_size: NA; j_call: TRBJ1-1; v_call: TRBV12-3/TRBV12-4; d_call: NA; cdr3_aa: CASSFGLYAFF; cdr3_nt: TGTGCCAGCAGTTTCGGGCTCTACGCTTTCTTT
clone_size: NA; j_call: TRBJ1-1; v_call: TRBV4-1; d_call: TRBD1; cdr3_aa: CASSQGRTGPLLGTEAFF; cdr3_nt: TGCGCCAGCAGCCAAGGAAGGACAGGCCCGCTGTTGGGCACTGAAGCTTTCTTT
clone_size: NA; j_call: TRBJ2-5; v_call: TRBV2; d_call: NA; cdr3_aa: CASRGMGQETQYF; cdr3_nt: TGTGCCAGCAGGGGGATGGGGCAAGAGACCCAGTACTTC
clone_size: NA; j_call: TRBJ2-2; v_call: TRBV6-5; d_call: NA; cdr3_aa: CASSHTLYTGELFF; cdr3_nt: TGTGCCAGCAGTCACACCCTATACACCGGGGAGCTGTTTTTT
clone_size: NA; j_call: TRBJ1-6; v_call: TRBV30; d_call: NA; cdr3_aa: CAWSFPGQDNSPLHF; cdr3_nt: TGTGCCTGGAGTTTCCCGGGACAAGATAATTCACCCCTCCACTTT
clone_size: NA; j_call: TRBJ2-2; v_call: TRBV29-1; d_call: TRBD2; cdr3_aa: CSVKPNSLAGSTGELFF; cdr3_nt: TGCAGCGTAAAGCCAAACTCGTTAGCGGGAAGCACCGGGGAGCTGTTTTTT
clone_size: few; j_call: TRBJ1-6; v_call: TRBV28; d_call: TRBD1; cdr3_aa: CASSFGQGNSPLHF; cdr3_nt: TGTGCCAGCAGTTTCGGACAGGGGAATTCACCCCTCCACTTT
clone_size: NA; j_call: TRBJ1-3; v_call: TRBV5-5; d_call: NA; cdr3_aa: CASSTVQPGAGNTIYF; cdr3_nt: TGTGCCAGCAGCACTGTCCAGCCGGGAGCTGGAAACACCATATATTTT
clone_size: few; j_call: TRBJ2-6; v_call: TRBV19; d_call: NA; cdr3_aa: CASRQDSSGANVLTF; cdr3_nt: TGTGCCAGTCGACAGGACAGCTCTGGGGCCAACGTCCTGACTTTC
clone_size: NA; j_call: TRBJ1-6; v_call: TRBV9; d_call: NA; cdr3_aa: CASSVRDHSYNSPLHF; cdr3_nt: TGTGCCAGCAGCGTCCGGGACCACTCCTATAATTCACCCCTCCACTTT
clone_size: NA; j_call: TRBJ1-2; v_call: TRBV6-4; d_call: NA; cdr3_aa: CASSDGGLEGGYTF; cdr3_nt: TGTGCCAGCAGTGACGGCGGATTAGAGGGTGGCTACACCTTC
clone_size: NA; j_call: TRBJ2-5; v_call: TRBV5-1; d_call: NA; cdr3_aa: CASSLGERETQYF; cdr3_nt: TGCGCCAGCAGCTTGGGGGAGAGGGAGACCCAGTACTTC
clone_size: NA; j_call: TRBJ2-6; v_call: TRBV19; d_call: NA; cdr3_aa: CASSFWDGANVLTF; cdr3_nt: TGTGCCAGTAGTTTCTGGGATGGGGCCAACGTCCTGACTTTC
clone_size: NA; j_call: TRBJ2-5; v_call: TRBV24-1; d_call: TRBD1; cdr3_aa: CATSDRGSKETQYF; cdr3_nt: TGTGCCACCAGCGACAGGGGTTCCAAAGAGACCCAGTACTTC
clone_size: NA; j_call: TRBJ2-3; v_call: TRBV7-8; d_call: TRBD2; cdr3_aa: CASRLTSGGIVDTQYF; cdr3_nt: TGTGCCAGCAGACTGACTAGCGGGGGGATCGTAGATACGCAGTATTTT
clone_size: NA; j_call: TRBJ2-5; v_call: TRBV2; d_call: NA; cdr3_aa: CASSRFPQETQYF; cdr3_nt: TGTGCCAGCAGTCGATTCCCCCAAGAGACCCAGTACTTC
clone_size: NA; j_call: TRBJ1-5; v_call: TRBV6-5; d_call: TRBD1; cdr3_aa: CASGRGENQPQHF; cdr3_nt: TGTGCCAGCGGCAGGGGGGAAAATCAGCCCCAGCACTTT
clone_size: NA; j_call: TRBJ1-5; v_call: TRBV3-1/TRBV3-2; d_call: NA; cdr3_aa: CASSQSKQGFNQPQHF; cdr3_nt: TGTGCCAGCAGCCAATCCAAACAGGGATTCAATCAGCCCCAGCATTTT